Below, 15 T cell receptor beta chains from the same sample are listed, as sequenced in a study of T cell responses to AZD1222 COVID-19 vaccine. Repertoires were generated with immunoSEQ multiplex PCR, while TCRdb's copy carries only in-frame clones and drops some. The repertoire holds about 69,000 clones, with 70% to 90% as singletons. The sequences come from peripheral blood, collected 28 days after the second AZD1222 dose. The receptor source for this set is an adult who received the AZD1222 COVID-19 vaccine.

The chain uses TRBV5-6 and TRBJ1-1; D is unclear. This CDR3 has 14 amino acids. Germline CDR1 reads SGHDT; CDR2 reads YYEEEE. Trimming cost V 0 bases and J 5 bases, with 11 bases left between them. The CDR3 protein is CASSLERVRTEAFF. CDR3 nucleotides: TGTGCCAGCAGCTTGGAAAGGGTTCGGACTGAAGCTTTCTTT.

The gene calls are TRBV7-2 and TRBJ2-1, with 13 bases that match TRBD2. The germline CDR1 and CDR2 sequences are SGHTA and FQGNSA. The CDR3 loop spans 16 amino acids. J was trimmed by 5 bases and V by 4 bases; bases with no gene match: 5. The CDR3 DNA follows: TGTGCCAGCAGCTCACGACTAGCGGGAGGACACAATGAGCAGTTCTTC. Protein: CASSSRLAGGHNEQFF.

The genes are TRBV27 and TRBJ1-5, with D maybe TRBD1 (6 bases). This CDR3 spans 16 amino acids. Germline V gene sequence: CDR1 MNHEY, CDR2 SMNVEV (reference sequence). The V end was cut by 3 bases, the J end by 2 bases, with 14 bases between. CDR3 region: CASSLWGAMGNQPQHF. The CDR3, as DNA: TGTGCCAGCAGTTTGTGGGGGGCGATGGGCAATCAGCCCCAGCATTTT.

V is TRBV2 and J is TRBJ1-5; D is uncertain. The CDR3 length is 15 residues. Germline assignment: CDR1 SNHLY and CDR2 FYNNEI. V lost 7 bases and J 6 bases, leaving 19 bases between the germline ends. The CDR3 coding sequence is TGTGCCAGCACCGCGAGTCACGGGGTATTTCAGCCCCAGCATTTT. Protein: CASTASHGVFQPQHF.

The chain combines TRBV29-1 with TRBJ2-3; no clear D gene. Trimming left V 2 bases short and J 2 bases short, with 8 bases between. Per germline, CDR1 SQVTM and CDR2 ANQGSEA. CDR3 length equals 13 residues. The CDR3 sequence is CSVERGYTDTQYF. CDR3 nucleotide sequence: TGCAGCGTTGAACGAGGATACACAGATACGCAGTATTTT.

This chain links TRBV27 with TRBJ2-3, with no clear D. In germline, CDR1 is MNHEY, CDR2 SMNVEV (reference sequence). The V end was cut by 5 bases, the J end by 8 bases, with 17 bases between. The CDR3 is 14 amino acids. For the CDR3, the DNA is TGTGCCAGCAGTCCCCGGCCCGGTACGGGTACGCAGTATTTT. Its translation: CASSPRPGTGTQYF.

This clone was seen a single time. The CDR3 reads CASSPQGNYGYTF. The CDR3 nucleotides are TGTGCCAGTAGTCCTCAGGGGAACTATGGCTACACCTTC. The rearrangement links TRBV19 to TRBJ1-2; the D gene is possibly TRBD1 (6 bases). Trimming stripped 5 bases from V and 2 bases from J, with 9 bases between. CDR1 LNHDA and CDR2 SQIVND come from the germline V gene (reference sequence). CDR3 length: 13 residues.

The CDR3 coding sequence is TGTGCCAGCAGTGCGGTCGGAGAGAACACTGAAGCTTTCTTT. Encoded protein: CASSAVGENTEAFF. This sequence joins TRBV6-4 and TRBJ1-1; D is unresolved. Germline CDR1 reads MRHNA; CDR2 reads SNTAGT. The CDR3 totals 14 residues. With 4 bases removed from V and 1 base from J, the gap between germline ends came to 10 bases.

The rearrangement uses TRBV27 and TRBJ1-1; 7 bases agree with TRBD1. CDR3 length equals 14 residues. J gave up 10 bases and V 3 bases, and 11 bases lay outside the gene matches. Germline lookup yields CDR1 MNHEY and CDR2 SMNVEV (reference sequence). In DNA, the CDR3 is TGTGCCAGCAGTTTTAGGGTTGGACAGGTCTTAGCTTTCTTT. Protein: CASSFRVGQVLAFF.

The sample holds a few counts of this clone. The rearrangement joins TRBV5-6 to TRBJ2-7; either TRBD1 or TRBD2 may supply D (6 bases each). This CDR3 spans 13 amino acids. Germline V lookup: CDR1 SGHDT, CDR2 YYEEEE. Between the trimmed V and J ends, which lost 4 bases and 5 bases, there was a span of 13 bases. CDR3 in DNA: TGTGCCAGCAGCCACCCGGGGGCCCACGAGCAGTACTTC. Residues: CASSHPGAHEQYF. The full variable domain, in which reference TRBV5-6 and TRBJ2-7 provide the parts outside the CDR3, is DAGVTQSPTHLIKTRGQQVTLRCSPKSGHDTVSWYQQALGQGPQFIFQYYEEEERQRGNFPDRFSGHQFPNYSSELNVNALLLGDSALYLCASSHPGAHEQYFGPGTRLTVT.

This clone was picked up a small number of times. The gene calls are TRBV14 and TRBJ2-1, with D perhaps TRBD2 (5 bases). The V end lost 9 bases, the J end lost 8 bases, and 20 bases lay between the germline ends. From germline, CDR1 is SGHDN and CDR2 FVKESK. This CDR3 is built from 14 residues. DNA of the CDR3: TGTGCCAGTAGGAGTTGGGGAGCCTCCGATGAGCAGTTCTTC. Amino acids: CASRSWGASDEQFF.

The CDR3 protein is CSVARDYNEQFF. DNA for the CDR3: TGCAGCGTTGCCAGGGATTACAATGAGCAGTTCTTC. V gene TRBV29-1 combines with J gene TRBJ2-1; D perhaps matches TRBD1 (5 bases). The CDR3 contains 12 residues. V lost 4 bases and J 4 bases, leaving 8 bases between the germline ends. Germline V gene lookup returns CDR1 SQVTM and CDR2 ANQGSEA.

A single count supports this clone. This chain links TRBV12-3 or TRBV12-4 with TRBJ1-2, with 8 bases matching TRBD1. J gave up 7 bases and V 5 bases, and 6 bases lay outside the gene matches. The CDR3 consists of 13 residues. CDR3 coding DNA: TGTGCCAGCAGTCTCCAGGGGGCAGGTGGCTACACCTTC. It codes for CASSLQGAGGYTF.

This chain uses TRBV19 with TRBJ1-6; D may be TRBD1 (5 bases). The CDR3 is 13 residues long. Trimming left V 5 bases short and J 8 bases short, with 10 bases between. From germline, CDR1 is LNHDA and CDR2 SQIVND (reference sequence). CDR3 in DNA: TGTGCCAGTAGTGGGGCCTTTGATTCACCCCTCCACTTT. Translating it yields CASSGAFDSPLHF.

The V gene is TRBV5-1, the J gene TRBJ2-4, with 7 bases aligning to TRBD2. V shed 0 bases, J shed 8 bases, and the junction held 8 bases outside the gene matches. The V gene's germline CDR1 is SGHRS and CDR2 YFSETQ. CDR3 length equals 15 residues. The CDR3 DNA sequence: TGCGCCAGCAGCTTGGCCCTAGGAGGGAGGGACATTCAGTACTTC. Its translation: CASSLALGGRDIQYF. Looking up the rest from reference TRBV5-1 and TRBJ2-4 gives the full variable domain: KAGVTQTPRYLIKTRGQQVTLSCSPISGHRSVSWYQQTPGQGLQFLFEYFSETQRNKGNFPGRFSGRQFSNSRSEMNVSTLELGDSALYLCASSLALGGRDIQYFGAGTRLSVL.